These T cell receptor beta chains were read from a single sample in a study of OX40 agonist ivuxolimab in advanced cancers. The assay was immunoSEQ multiplex PCR, and TCRdb's table has in-frame clones only and misses some. Of around 66,000 clones listed, around 84% were seen once; the top ten hold approximately 4.3%. Sample: CD4+ or CD8+ T cells sorted from blood, taken in a trial of the OX40 agonist ivuxolimab. Receptor source: an adult with an advanced solid tumor such as melanoma, head and neck, liver or kidney cancer. Each CDR3 is given with its conserved first and last residue. D genes are given only for firm matches. The size of a clone is reported for some rows only, either as once, few or many, or as a class for expanded clones.

CDR3	DNA	V	J	size	D
CASSLASTDTQYF	TGTGCCAGCAGCTTAGCCAGCACAGATACGCAGTATTTT	TRBV7-9	TRBJ2-3	-	-
CASSSLAGGDEQYF	TGCGCCAGCAGCTCCCTAGCGGGGGGGGACGAGCAGTACTTC	TRBV5-1	TRBJ2-7	-	TRBD2
CASSGPSEAFF	TGTGCCAGCAGTGGCCCTTCGGAGGCTTTCTTT	TRBV2	TRBJ1-1	once	-
CASSLSPTGMGAYNEQFF	TGTGCCAGCAGCTTATCCCCGACAGGGATGGGGGCCTACAATGAGCAGTTCTTC	TRBV7-9	TRBJ2-1	-	TRBD1
CASIQTAGVRGSPLHF	TGTGCCAGCATCCAAACAGCAGGGGTACGGGGTTCACCCCTCCACTTT	TRBV27	TRBJ1-6	-	-
CASRPDSINQPQHF	TGTGCCAGCAGACCCGACAGTATTAATCAGCCCCAGCATTTT	TRBV6-5	TRBJ1-5	once	-
CASSEPGQGKETQYF	TGTGCCAGCAGTGAGCCCGGACAGGGGAAAGAGACCCAGTACTTC	TRBV25-1	TRBJ2-5	-	TRBD1
CASSPRTGNQPQHF	TGTGCCAGCAGTCCCAGGACAGGGAATCAGCCCCAGCATTTT	TRBV28	TRBJ1-5	-	TRBD1
CASSDAAVFGETQYF	TGTGCCAGCAGTGACGCGGCAGTATTTGGGGAGACCCAGTACTTC	TRBV2	TRBJ2-5	many	-
CAISDTGGQWVYTF	TGTGCCATCAGTGACACCGGAGGGCAGTGGGTCTACACCTTC	TRBV10-3	TRBJ1-2	few	-
CSADGSDTQYF	TGCAGTGCTGACGGGTCAGATACGCAGTATTTT	TRBV20-1	TRBJ2-3	-	-
CASRLSRRTEAFF	TGTGCCAGCAGGCTGAGTAGACGCACTGAAGCTTTCTTT	TRBV6-6	TRBJ1-1	-	-
CASSLRRGGNTGELFF	TGTGCCAGCAGCCTCCGGCGGGGGGGCAACACCGGGGAGCTGTTTTTT	TRBV9	TRBJ2-2	-	TRBD2
CASSRGRGSYEQYF	TGTGCCAGCTCACGCGGCAGGGGCTCCTACGAGCAGTACTTC	TRBV18	TRBJ2-7	-	-
CASSGNRGSGSPLHF	TGTGCCAGCAGTGGCAACAGGGGATCTGGCTCACCCCTCCACTTT	TRBV2	TRBJ1-6	-	TRBD1
CASSNQGTSYEQYF	TGCGCCAGCAGCAACCAGGGGACCTCCTACGAGCAGTACTTC	TRBV5-1	TRBJ2-7	-	-
CASSQGVNEKLFF	TGTGCCAGCAGCCAGGGGGTTAATGAAAAACTGTTTTTT	TRBV7-3	TRBJ1-4	-	TRBD1
CSVAGDEKLFF	TGCAGCGTTGCAGGGGATGAAAAACTGTTTTTT	TRBV29-1	TRBJ1-4	-	-
CASSPELPPRIYEQYF	TGTGCCAGTAGTCCTGAATTGCCCCCACGAATCTACGAGCAGTACTTC	TRBV19	TRBJ2-7	-	-
CASSERTSGNTEAFF	TGCGCCAGCAGCGAACGGACCTCGGGGAACACTGAAGCTTTCTTT	TRBV5-1	TRBJ1-1	few	-
CASSQGQGRNSPLHF	TGTGCCAGCAGCCAGGGACAGGGTAGAAATTCACCCCTCCACTTT	TRBV11-3	TRBJ1-6	-	TRBD1
CASSPGTGVGNTIYF	TGCGCCAGCAGCCCGGGGACAGGGGTTGGAAACACCATATATTTT	TRBV5-1	TRBJ1-3	-	TRBD1
CASSVTGPLYGYTF	TGTGCCAGCAGCGTGACAGGGCCCCTATATGGCTACACCTTC	TRBV5-4	TRBJ1-2	-	TRBD1
CASSLQGANTGELFF	TGCGCCAGCAGCCTACAGGGGGCGAACACCGGGGAGCTGTTTTTT	TRBV5-1	TRBJ2-2	-	TRBD1
CASSAAWTPAEQYF	TGTGCCAGCAGCGCCGCCTGGACACCTGCCGAGCAGTACTTC	TRBV2	TRBJ2-7	-	-
CASSLLAGGTGELFF	TGTGCCAGCAGCCTCCTAGCGGGAGGAACCGGGGAGCTGTTTTTT	TRBV5-8	TRBJ2-2	-	TRBD2
CASSTTTGQRGYTF	TGTGCCAGCAGCACCACGACAGGGCAGCGTGGCTACACCTTC	TRBV6-6	TRBJ1-2	-	TRBD1